This T cell receptor beta chain was recorded in a study of blood T cells in healthy people across ages. Findings of the study overall: Naive T cell percentage showed a strong correlation with the diversity of TCR beta. Per-million-T-cell TCR beta diversity fell roughly linearly with age. Both naive CD4+ cell counts and diversity were greater in long-lived donors than in aged donors.

For this clonotype: Its antigen is as yet unknown.

The second PCR ran roughly 6 to 11 cycles with a sample-barcoded 5' primer and J-beta primers. The template-switch adaptor, which had 12 random nucleotides, put a tag on each cDNA molecule. A single record per CDR3 protein comes from TCRdb applying MiXCR to the 5' RACE reads. The repertoire holds about a million distinct CDR3 sequences, 45% to 60% seen once, with roughly a fifth in the top ten. This clonotype originated in a woman aged 60 to 75 in good health. What was sequenced was blood.

The CDR3 spells CASSGHGPYEQYF. In DNA form, the CDR3 reads TGTGCCAGCAGTGGACACGGACCCTACGAGCAGTACTTC. This chain uses TRBV27 with TRBJ2-5; maybe TRBD1 (5 bases). Matching the DNA end better, TRBJ2-7 makes the J call doubtful. The CDR3 spans 13 residues. CDR1 MNHEY and CDR2 SMNVEV come from the germline V gene (reference sequence).